One sample yielded the 10 T cell receptor beta chains listed below, sequenced in a study of T cells in Graves' hyperthyroidism and ophthalmopathy. TCR beta CDR3 region amplification was performed from RNA transcripts. Carried out on the TCR CDR3, a first-round RT-PCR used the HTBI primer set. Each CDR3 protein is one row after TCRdb ran MiXCR on the multiplex PCR reads. The table lists 300,000 to 400,000 distinct CDR3 sequences, roughly 21% of them singletons. The sequencing sample was made of blood. The receptors derive from a woman between 50 and 59 years old with Graves' hyperthyroidism.

This clonotype has a count of ten or more. The chain uses TRBV7-8 and TRBJ1-1; possible D gene TRBD1, 5 bases. Between the trimmed V and J ends, which lost 4 bases and 0 bases, there was a span of 9 bases. Germline values: CDR1 SGHVS, CDR2 FQNEAQ. The CDR3 runs 14 residues. DNA for the CDR3: TGTGCCAGCAGCTACGACAGTATGAACACTGAAGCTTTCTTT. Translation: CASSYDSMNTEAFF.

This clonotype was seen ten or more times. The V and J genes are TRBV5-1 and TRBJ1-1; TRBD1 might be the D (6 bases). The CDR3 is 13 residues long. Germline V gene data show CDR1 as SGHRS and CDR2 as YFSETQ. The germline V and J ends were trimmed by 4 bases and 6 bases, with 13 bases remaining between them. CDR3 bases: TGCGCCAGCAGCGGGGGACAAAATGCTGAAGCTTTCTTT. This translates into CASSGGQNAEAFF.

This clonotype has a single count. The chain links TRBV24-1 to TRBJ2-3; D ambiguous. The CDR3 has 13 amino acids. Trimming took 0 bases from V and 1 from J, leaving 1 base between them. Germline lookup yields CDR1 KGHDR and CDR2 SFDVKD. For the CDR3, the DNA is TGTGCCACCAGTGATTTGGGCACAGATACGCAGTATTTT. Translated: CATSDLGTDTQYF.

This clonotype was counted at least ten times. CDR3 loop: CASSQPMGAYNSPLHF. In DNA form, the CDR3 reads TGCGCCAGCAGCCAGCCAATGGGCGCCTATAATTCACCCCTCCACTTT. The V and J genes are TRBV4-1 and TRBJ1-6; D remains ambiguous. The V and J ends lost 3 bases and 2 bases respectively, with 11 bases between them. The length of the CDR3 is 16 residues. Germline-derived CDR1 and CDR2 are MGHRA and YSYEKL.

There are many counts of this clonotype. This chain links TRBV5-1 with TRBJ1-5, with D possibly matching TRBD1 (5 bases). The V and J ends lost 0 bases and 2 bases respectively, with 9 bases between them. The CDR3 is 15 residues long. Germline lookup yields CDR1 SGHRS and CDR2 YFSETQ. The CDR3 region has the DNA TGCGCCAGCAGCTTGGGGGACTTCCGCAATCAGCCCCAGCATTTT. Translated: CASSLGDFRNQPQHF.

This clonotype was picked up many times. The rearrangement joins TRBV18 to TRBJ2-1; D not certain. Germline V gene sequence: CDR1 KGHSH, CDR2 LQKENI. With 4 bases removed from V and 3 bases from J, the gap between germline ends came to 13 bases. The CDR3 has 15 residues. This CDR3 reads CASSLLIELYNEQFF. The CDR3 DNA sequence: TGTGCCAGCTCACTACTCATTGAACTCTACAATGAGCAGTTCTTC. Full variable domain (rest looked up from reference TRBV18 and TRBJ2-1): NAGVMQNPRHLVRRRGQEARLRCSPMKGHSHVYWYRQLPEEGLKFMVYLQKENIIDESGMPKERFSAEFPKEGPSILRIQQVVRGDSAAYFCASSLLIELYNEQFFGPGTRLTVL.

In this sample, this clonotype turned up many times. The chain carries TRBV18 and TRBJ2-1, with a possible D match to TRBD1 (6 bases). Germline V lookup: CDR1 KGHSH, CDR2 LQKENI. V was pared by 3 bases and J by 4 bases, with 13 bases between. This CDR3 region has 15 residues. CDR3 nucleotides: TGTGCCAGCTCACCTACAGGGAATGGATACAATGAGCAGTTCTTC. It codes for CASSPTGNGYNEQFF.

This clonotype was counted many times. The chain carries TRBV20-1 and TRBJ1-2; TRBD1 is a possible D gene (6 bases). Germline V gene data show CDR1 as DFQATT and CDR2 as SNEGSKA (reference sequence). V was trimmed by 6 bases and J by 0 bases, leaving 11 bases between them. The CDR3 has 13 amino acids. CDR3: CSASHRANYGYTF. The CDR3 DNA reads as TGCAGTGCGAGTCACAGGGCTAACTATGGCTACACCTTC.

This clonotype was seen a handful of times. The J gene is TRBJ2-4, the V gene TRBV4-1, with no clear D. This CDR3 has 18 amino acids. CDR1 is MGHRA, CDR2 YSYEKL, per germline. The V end lost 0 bases, the J end lost 0 bases, and 15 bases lay between the germline ends. The CDR3 loop reads CASSQDLASPLAKNIQYF. CDR3 nucleotide sequence: TGCGCCAGCAGCCAAGATTTGGCGAGCCCCCTAGCCAAAAACATTCAGTACTTC.

This clonotype was recorded a few times. The V and J genes are TRBV7-9 and TRBJ2-7, with 10 bases lining up with TRBD2. Germline V CDR1 and CDR2: SEHNR, FQNEAQ (reference sequence). The CDR3 contains 16 residues. V lost 5 bases, J lost 1 base, and 8 bases stayed unmatched. CDR3 residues: CASSGKRGGGSYEQYF. The CDR3 DNA sequence: TGTGCCAGCAGCGGAAAGCGGGGGGGCGGTTCCTACGAGCAGTACTTC.